A single T cell receptor beta chain is shown here with its context. As yet, its antigen is unknown. This entry belongs to a study of cytomegalovirus exposure and HLA in healthy donors. General study points: It was taken for granted in presence/absence analyses that sequencing depth across donors was roughly uniform. Among immune exposure information, only CMV serostatus was available. Per a later analysis, 15,000 to 20,000 TCR beta sequences showed association with HLA alleles at 0.05 false discovery rate. Some V segments, including TRBV6-2 and TRBV6-3, were excluded as indistinguishable.

The PCR ran on 60 Vbeta and 13 Jbeta primers. Clones were read by immunoSEQ multiplex PCR, and TCRdb kept only the in-frame ones, dropping some. The sample has about 200,000 clones, 60% to 80% seen once. The V gene's germline CDR1 is GTSNPN and CDR2 SVGIG (reference sequence). With 5 bases clipped from V and 8 bases from J, the junction kept 8 bases outside the gene matches. The CDR3 has 13 amino acids. The sequenced sample was PBMCs. The clonotype was recovered from a male donor in good health and CMV-seronegative. This chain connects TRBV30 to TRBJ2-1, with 8 bases aligning to TRBD2. The CDR3 DNA is TGTGCCTGGGGCCCCGGGACTAGTTATGAGCAGTTCTTC. Translated, it gives CAWGPGTSYEQFF.